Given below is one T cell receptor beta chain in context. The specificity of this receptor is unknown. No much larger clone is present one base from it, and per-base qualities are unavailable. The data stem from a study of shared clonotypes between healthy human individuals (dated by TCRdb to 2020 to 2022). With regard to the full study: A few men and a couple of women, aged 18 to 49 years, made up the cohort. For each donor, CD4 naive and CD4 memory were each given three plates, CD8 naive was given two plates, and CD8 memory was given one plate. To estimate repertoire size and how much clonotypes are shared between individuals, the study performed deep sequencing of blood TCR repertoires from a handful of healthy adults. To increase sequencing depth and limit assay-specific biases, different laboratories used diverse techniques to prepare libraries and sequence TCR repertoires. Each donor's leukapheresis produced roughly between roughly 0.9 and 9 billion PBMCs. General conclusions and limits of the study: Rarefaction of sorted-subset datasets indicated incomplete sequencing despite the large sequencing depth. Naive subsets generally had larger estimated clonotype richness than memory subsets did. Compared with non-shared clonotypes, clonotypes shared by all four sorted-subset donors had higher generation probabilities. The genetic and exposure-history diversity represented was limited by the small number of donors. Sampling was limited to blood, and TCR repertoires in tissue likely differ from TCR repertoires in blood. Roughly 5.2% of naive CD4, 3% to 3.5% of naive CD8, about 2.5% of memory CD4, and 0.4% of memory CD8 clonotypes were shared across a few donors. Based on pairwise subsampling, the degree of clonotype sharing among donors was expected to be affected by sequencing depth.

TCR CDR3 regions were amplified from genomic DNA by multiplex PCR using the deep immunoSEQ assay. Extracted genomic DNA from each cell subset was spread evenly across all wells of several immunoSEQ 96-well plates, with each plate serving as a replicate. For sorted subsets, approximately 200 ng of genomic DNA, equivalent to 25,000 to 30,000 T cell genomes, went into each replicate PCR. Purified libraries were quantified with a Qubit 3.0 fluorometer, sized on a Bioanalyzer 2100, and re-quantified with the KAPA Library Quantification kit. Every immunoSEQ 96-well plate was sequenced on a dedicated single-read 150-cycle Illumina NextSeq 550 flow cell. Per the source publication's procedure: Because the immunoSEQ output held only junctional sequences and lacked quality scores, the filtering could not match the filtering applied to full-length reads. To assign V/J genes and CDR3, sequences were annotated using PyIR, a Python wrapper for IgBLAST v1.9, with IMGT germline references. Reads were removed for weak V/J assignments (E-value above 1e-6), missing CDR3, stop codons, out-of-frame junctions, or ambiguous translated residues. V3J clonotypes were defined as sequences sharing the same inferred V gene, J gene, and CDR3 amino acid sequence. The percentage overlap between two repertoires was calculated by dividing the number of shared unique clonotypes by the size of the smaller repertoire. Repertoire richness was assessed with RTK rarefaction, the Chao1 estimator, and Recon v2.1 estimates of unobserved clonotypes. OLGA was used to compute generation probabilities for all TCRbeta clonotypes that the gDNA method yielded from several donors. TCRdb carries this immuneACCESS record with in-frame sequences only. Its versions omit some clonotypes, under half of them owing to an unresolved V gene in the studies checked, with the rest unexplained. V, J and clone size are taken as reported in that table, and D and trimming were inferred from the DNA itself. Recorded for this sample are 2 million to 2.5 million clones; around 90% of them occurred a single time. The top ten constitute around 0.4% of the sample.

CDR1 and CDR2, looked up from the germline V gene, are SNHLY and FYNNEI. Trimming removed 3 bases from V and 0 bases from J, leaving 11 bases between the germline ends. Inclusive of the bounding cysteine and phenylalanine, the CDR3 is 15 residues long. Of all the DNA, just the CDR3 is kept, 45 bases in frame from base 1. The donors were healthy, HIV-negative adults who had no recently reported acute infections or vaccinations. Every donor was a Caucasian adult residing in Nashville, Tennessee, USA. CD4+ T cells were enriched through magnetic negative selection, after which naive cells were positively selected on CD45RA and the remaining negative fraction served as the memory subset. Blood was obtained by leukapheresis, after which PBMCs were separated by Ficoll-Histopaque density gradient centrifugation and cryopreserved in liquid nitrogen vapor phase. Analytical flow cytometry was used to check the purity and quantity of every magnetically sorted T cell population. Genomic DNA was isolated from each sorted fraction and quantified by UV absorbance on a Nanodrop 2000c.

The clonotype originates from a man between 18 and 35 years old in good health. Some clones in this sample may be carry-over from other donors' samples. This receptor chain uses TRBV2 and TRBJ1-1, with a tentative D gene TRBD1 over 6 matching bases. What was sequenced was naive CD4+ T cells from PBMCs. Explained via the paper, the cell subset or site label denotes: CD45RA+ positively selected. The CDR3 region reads CASSETGTMNTEAFF. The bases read TGTGCCAGCAGTGAGACAGGCACAATGAACACTGAAGCTTTCTTT. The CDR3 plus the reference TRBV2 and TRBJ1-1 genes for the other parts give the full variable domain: EPEVTQTPSHQVTQMGQEVILRCVPISNHLYFYWYRQILGQKVEFLVSFYNNEISEKSEIFDDQFSVERPDGSNFTLKIRSTKLEDSAMYFCASSETGTMNTEAFFGQGTRLTVV.